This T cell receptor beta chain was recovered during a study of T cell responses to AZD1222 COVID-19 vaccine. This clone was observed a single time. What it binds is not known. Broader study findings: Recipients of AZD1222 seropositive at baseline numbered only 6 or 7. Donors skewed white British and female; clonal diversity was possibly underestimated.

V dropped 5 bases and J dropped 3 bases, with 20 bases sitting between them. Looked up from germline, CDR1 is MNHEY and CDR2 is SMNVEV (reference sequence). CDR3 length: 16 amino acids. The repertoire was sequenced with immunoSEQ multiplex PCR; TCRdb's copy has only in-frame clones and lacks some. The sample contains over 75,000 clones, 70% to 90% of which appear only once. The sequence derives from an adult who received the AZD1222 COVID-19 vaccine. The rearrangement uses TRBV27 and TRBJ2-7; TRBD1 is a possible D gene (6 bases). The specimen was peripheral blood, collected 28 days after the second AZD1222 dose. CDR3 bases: TGTGCCAGCAGTCTCTTGACAGGAAACCTCTACTACGAGCAGTACTTC. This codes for CASSLLTGNLYYEQYF.